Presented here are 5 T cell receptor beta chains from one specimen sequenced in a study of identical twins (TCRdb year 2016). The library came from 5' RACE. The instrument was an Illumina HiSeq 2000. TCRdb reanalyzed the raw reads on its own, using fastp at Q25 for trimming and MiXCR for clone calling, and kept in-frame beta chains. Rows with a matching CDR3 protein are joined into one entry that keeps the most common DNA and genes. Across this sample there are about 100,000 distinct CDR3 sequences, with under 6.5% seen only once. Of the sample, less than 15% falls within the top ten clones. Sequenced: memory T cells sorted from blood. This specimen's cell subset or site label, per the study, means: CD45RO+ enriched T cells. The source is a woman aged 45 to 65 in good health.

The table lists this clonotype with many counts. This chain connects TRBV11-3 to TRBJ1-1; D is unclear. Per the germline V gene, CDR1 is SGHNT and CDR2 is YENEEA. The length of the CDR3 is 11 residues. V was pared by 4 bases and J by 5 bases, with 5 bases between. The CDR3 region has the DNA TGTGCCAGCAGCTCTGTGACTGAAGCTTTCTTT. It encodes CASSSVTEAFF. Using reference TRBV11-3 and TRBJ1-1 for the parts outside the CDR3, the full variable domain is EAGVVQSPRYKIIEKKQPVAFWCNPISGHNTLYWYLQNLGQGPELLIRYENEEAVDDSQLPKDRFSAERLKGVDSTLKIQPAELGDSAVYLCASSSVTEAFFGQGTRLTVV.

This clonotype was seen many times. In DNA, the CDR3 is TGTGCCAGCAGCCCCCCGTGGGGCGAAGGGTTCGCCGAGCAGTACTTC. As protein: CASSPPWGEGFAEQYF. The rearrangement uses TRBV5-6 and TRBJ2-7, with D possibly matching TRBD1 (5 bases). Germline loops: CDR1 SGHDT, CDR2 YYEEEE. CDR3 length: 16 amino acids. Trimming took 4 bases from V and 6 from J, leaving 23 bases between them. The full variable domain, completed using reference TRBV5-6 and TRBJ2-7, is DAGVTQSPTHLIKTRGQQVTLRCSPKSGHDTVSWYQQALGQGPQFIFQYYEEEERQRGNFPDRFSGHQFPNYSSELNVNALLLGDSALYLCASSPPWGEGFAEQYFGPGTRLTVT.

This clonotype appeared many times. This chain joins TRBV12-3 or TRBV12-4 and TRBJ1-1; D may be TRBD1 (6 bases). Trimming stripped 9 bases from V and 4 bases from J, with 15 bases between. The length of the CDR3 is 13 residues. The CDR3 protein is CARSPGVGTEAFF. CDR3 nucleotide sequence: TGTGCCAGAAGTCCAGGGGTTGGCACTGAAGCTTTCTTT.

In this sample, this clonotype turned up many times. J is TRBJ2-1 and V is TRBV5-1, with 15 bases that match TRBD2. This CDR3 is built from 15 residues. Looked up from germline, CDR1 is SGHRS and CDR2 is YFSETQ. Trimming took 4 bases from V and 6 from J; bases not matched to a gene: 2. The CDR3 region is CASSLGLAGGNEQFF. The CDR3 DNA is TGCGCCAGCAGCCTGGGACTAGCGGGAGGCAATGAGCAGTTCTTC.

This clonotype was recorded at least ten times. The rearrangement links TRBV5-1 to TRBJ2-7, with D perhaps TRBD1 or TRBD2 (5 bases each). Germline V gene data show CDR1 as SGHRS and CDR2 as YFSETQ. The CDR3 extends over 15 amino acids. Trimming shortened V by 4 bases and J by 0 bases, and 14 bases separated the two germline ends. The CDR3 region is CASSGGGTRSYEQYF. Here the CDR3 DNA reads TGCGCCAGCAGCGGCGGTGGGACGCGCTCCTACGAGCAGTACTTC.